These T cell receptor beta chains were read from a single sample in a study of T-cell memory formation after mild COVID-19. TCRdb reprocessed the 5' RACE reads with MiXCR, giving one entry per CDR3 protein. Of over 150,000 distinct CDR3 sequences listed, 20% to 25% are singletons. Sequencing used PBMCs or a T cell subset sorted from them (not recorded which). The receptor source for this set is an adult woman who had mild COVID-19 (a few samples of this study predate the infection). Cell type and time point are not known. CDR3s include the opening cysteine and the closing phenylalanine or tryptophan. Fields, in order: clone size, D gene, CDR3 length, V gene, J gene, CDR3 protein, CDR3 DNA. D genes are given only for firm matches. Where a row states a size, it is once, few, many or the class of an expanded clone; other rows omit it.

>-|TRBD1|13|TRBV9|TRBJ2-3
CASSARGSDTQYF
TGTGCCAGCAGCGCCAGGGGGTCAGATACGCAGTATTTT
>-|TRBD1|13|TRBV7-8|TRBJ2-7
CASSDRQGSEQYF
TGTGCCAGCAGCGACCGACAGGGGAGCGAGCAGTACTTC
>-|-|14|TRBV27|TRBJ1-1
CASSLLDRNTEAFF
TGTGCCAGCAGTTTACTGGACAGAAACACTGAAGCTTTCTTT
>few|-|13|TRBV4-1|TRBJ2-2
CASRRADTGELFF
TGCGCCAGCCGTAGAGCCGACACCGGGGAGCTGTTTTTT
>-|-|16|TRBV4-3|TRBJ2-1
CASSQVLASSYNEQFF
TGCGCCAGCAGCCAAGTTTTGGCGAGCTCCTACAATGAGCAGTTCTTC
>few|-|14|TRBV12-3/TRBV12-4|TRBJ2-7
CASSYGQLAYEQYF
TGTGCCAGCAGTTACGGACAGCTAGCCTACGAGCAGTACTTC
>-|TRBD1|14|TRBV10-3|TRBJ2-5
CAGGTGRTQETQYF
TGTGCCGGAGGGACAGGCAGAACACAAGAGACCCAGTACTTC
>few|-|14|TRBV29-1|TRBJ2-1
CSVEEPSSYNEQFF
TGCAGCGTTGAAGAGCCGAGCTCCTACAATGAGCAGTTCTTC
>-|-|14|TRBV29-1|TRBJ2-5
CSVEDGQPQETQYF
TGCAGCGTTGAAGACGGACAGCCGCAAGAGACCCAGTACTTC
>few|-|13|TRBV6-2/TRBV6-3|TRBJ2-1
CASSPGPYNEQFF
TGTGCCAGCAGTCCCGGGCCCTACAATGAGCAGTTCTTC
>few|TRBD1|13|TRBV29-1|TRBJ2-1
CSGTRTGNNEQFF
TGCAGCGGTACTCGGACAGGTAACAATGAGCAGTTCTTC
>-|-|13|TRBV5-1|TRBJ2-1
CASSLVGGTEQFF
TGCGCCAGCAGCTTGGTGGGGGGAACTGAGCAGTTCTTC
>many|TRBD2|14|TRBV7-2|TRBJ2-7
CASSGTSGSYEQYF
TGTGCCAGCAGCGGGACTAGCGGGAGCTACGAGCAGTACTTC
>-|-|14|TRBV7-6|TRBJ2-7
CASSSPGLIYQQYF
TGTGCCAGCAGCTCACCGGGATTGATATACCAGCAGTACTTC
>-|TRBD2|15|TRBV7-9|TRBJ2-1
CASSPRLAYDNEQFF
TGTGCCAGCAGCCCCAGACTAGCGTATGACAATGAGCAGTTCTTC
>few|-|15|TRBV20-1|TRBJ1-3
CSAPRWQGEGNTIYF
TGCAGTGCCCCTAGATGGCAGGGTGAAGGAAACACCATATATTTT
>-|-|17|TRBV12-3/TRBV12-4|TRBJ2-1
CASSLVGSISGHNEQFF
TGTGCCAGCAGTTTAGTGGGGTCGATTAGCGGTCACAATGAGCAGTTCTTC
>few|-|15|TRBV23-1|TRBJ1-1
CASSQSSPGETEAFF
TGCGCCAGCAGTCAATCGTCCCCAGGGGAGACTGAAGCTTTCTTT
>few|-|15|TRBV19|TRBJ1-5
CASSIGSPGNQPQHF
TGTGCCAGTAGTATCGGGTCACCGGGCAATCAGCCCCAGCATTTT
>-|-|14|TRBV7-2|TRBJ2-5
CASSSAQWGETQYF
TGTGCCAGCAGCTCGGCCCAGTGGGGGGAGACCCAGTACTTC
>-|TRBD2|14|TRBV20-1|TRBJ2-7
CSARLAGADYEQYF
TGCAGTGCTAGGTTAGCGGGGGCCGACTACGAGCAGTACTTC
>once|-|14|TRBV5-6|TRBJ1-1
CASSLVQENTEAFF
TGTGCCAGCAGCTTGGTACAGGAGAACACTGAAGCTTTCTTT
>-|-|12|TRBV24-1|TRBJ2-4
CATRDRKNIQYF
TGTGCCACCAGGGACAGAAAAAACATTCAGTACTTC
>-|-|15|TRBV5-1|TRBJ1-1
CASSGGRGVNTEAFF
TGCGCCAGCAGCGGGGGTAGGGGAGTGAACACTGAAGCTTTCTTT
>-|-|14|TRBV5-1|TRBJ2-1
CASSSDSRGNEQFF
TGCGCCAGCAGCTCCGACAGCCGGGGCAATGAGCAGTTCTTC
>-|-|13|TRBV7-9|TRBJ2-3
CASSLAAPVAQYF
TGTGCCAGCAGCTTAGCCGCCCCGGTAGCGCAGTATTTT
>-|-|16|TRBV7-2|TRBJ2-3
CASSFPGGDGTDTQYF
TGTGCCAGCAGCTTCCCAGGCGGGGATGGCACAGATACGCAGTATTTT
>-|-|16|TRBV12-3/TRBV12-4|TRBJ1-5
CASRPPGLIRDQPQHF
TGTGCCAGCAGGCCTCCGGGCCTCATACGAGATCAGCCCCAGCATTTT
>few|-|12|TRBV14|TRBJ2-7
CASSPPGDEQYF
TGTGCCAGCAGCCCCCCAGGGGACGAGCAGTACTTC
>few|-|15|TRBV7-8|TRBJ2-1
CASSLDTGYRGEQFF
TGTGCCAGCAGCTTAGACACAGGGTACCGGGGTGAGCAGTTCTTC
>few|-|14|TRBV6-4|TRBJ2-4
CASSDSGSSGIQYF
TGTGCCAGCAGTGACTCGGGTTCCTCAGGCATTCAGTACTTC
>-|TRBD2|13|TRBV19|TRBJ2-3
CASTERAGDTQYF
TGTGCCAGTACGGAGAGAGCGGGGGATACGCAGTATTTT
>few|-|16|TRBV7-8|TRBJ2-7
CASSYREGWSSYEQYF
TGTGCCAGCAGCTACCGAGAGGGCTGGAGCTCCTACGAGCAGTACTTC
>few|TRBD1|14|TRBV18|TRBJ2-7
CASSRTGGGYEQYF
TGTGCCAGCTCACGCACAGGGGGCGGCTACGAGCAGTACTTC
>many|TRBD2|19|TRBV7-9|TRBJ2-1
CASPVPGLAGSGPYNEQFF
TGTGCCAGCCCCGTTCCGGGACTAGCGGGATCAGGGCCCTACAATGAGCAGTTCTTC
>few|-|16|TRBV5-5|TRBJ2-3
CASSSAAPPGTDTQYF
TGTGCCAGCAGCTCAGCTGCCCCCCCTGGCACAGATACGCAGTATTTT
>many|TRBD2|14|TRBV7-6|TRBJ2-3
CASSLGGGPDTQYF
TGTGCCAGCAGCTTAGGGGGGGGTCCAGATACGCAGTATTTT